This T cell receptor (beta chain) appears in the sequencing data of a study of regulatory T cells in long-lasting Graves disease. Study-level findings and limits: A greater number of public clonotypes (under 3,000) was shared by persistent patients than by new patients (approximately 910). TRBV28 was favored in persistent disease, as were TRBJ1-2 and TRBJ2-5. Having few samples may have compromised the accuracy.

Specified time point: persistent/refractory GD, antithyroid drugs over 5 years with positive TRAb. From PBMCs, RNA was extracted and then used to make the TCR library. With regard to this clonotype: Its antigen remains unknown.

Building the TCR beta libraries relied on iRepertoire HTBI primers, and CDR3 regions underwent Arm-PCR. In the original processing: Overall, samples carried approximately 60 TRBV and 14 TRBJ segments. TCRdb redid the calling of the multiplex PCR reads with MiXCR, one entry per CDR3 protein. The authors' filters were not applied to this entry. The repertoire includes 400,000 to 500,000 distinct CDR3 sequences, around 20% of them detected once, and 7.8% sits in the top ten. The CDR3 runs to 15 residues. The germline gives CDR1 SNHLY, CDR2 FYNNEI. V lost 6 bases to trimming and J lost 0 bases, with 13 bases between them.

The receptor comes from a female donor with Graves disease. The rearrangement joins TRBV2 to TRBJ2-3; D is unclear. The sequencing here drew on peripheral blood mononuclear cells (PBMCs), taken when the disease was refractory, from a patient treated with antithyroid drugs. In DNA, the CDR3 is TGTGCCAGCAGGGGTTGGGGTACTAGCACAGATACGCAGTATTTT. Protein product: CASRGWGTSTDTQYF.